The 10 T cell receptor beta chains below all came from one sample that was sequenced in a study of T cell repertoires in cytomegalovirus infection. MiXCR, run by TCRdb on the reads, gives a single entry per CDR3 protein. The data show hundreds of thousands of distinct CDR3 sequences, with roughly a third seen just once and 17% held by the top ten. No antigen has been identified for these receptors. The specimen was cultured PBMCs, collected from culture after CMV antigen stimulation. Receptors were obtained from a human donor in good health (CMV status not recorded). Some clones in this sample may be carry-over from other donors' samples.

The table lists this clonotype with many counts. The V and J genes are TRBV7-2 and TRBJ2-1, with unresolved D. Germline assignment: CDR1 SGHTA and CDR2 FQGNSA. The CDR3 runs 15 residues. The V gene lost 5 bases and the J gene lost 6 bases, with 17 bases spanning the gap. The CDR3 DNA reads as TGTGCCAGCAGCGCGTCACGGCGGTATCTCAATGAGCAGTTCTTC. Protein sequence: CASSASRRYLNEQFF.

The rearrangement links TRBV3-1 to TRBJ1-5; 8 nucleotides line up with TRBD1. V shed 6 bases and J 2 bases; nucleotides not matched to a gene: 3. This CDR3 spans 14 amino acids. Germline loops: CDR1 LGHDT, CDR2 YNNKEL (reference sequence). CDR3 sequence reads: CASRDRAGNQPQHF. In nucleotides, the CDR3 is TGTGCCAGCAGGGACAGGGCTGGCAATCAGCCCCAGCATTTT.

The chain combines TRBV7-8 with TRBJ2-7, with a weak D call TRBD2 (5 bases). The CDR3 has 14 residues. Between the trimmed V and J ends, which lost 1 base and 0 bases, there was a span of 7 bases. CDR1 and CDR2 (germline): SGHVS, FQNEAQ. DNA for the CDR3: TGTGCCAGCAGCTTAGTTCGGGACTCCTACGAGCAGTACGTC. Protein product: CASSLVRDSYEQYV.

This clonotype was seen a few times. The J gene is TRBJ2-2, the V gene TRBV6-1; tentative D call: TRBD2 (6 bases). In germline, CDR1 is MNHNS, CDR2 SASEGT. The length of the CDR3 is 14 residues. V was clipped by 5 bases and J by 6 bases, with 13 bases between them. The CDR3 nucleotides are TGTGCCAGCAGTTCCCTAGCGTGGGCCGGGGAGCTGTTTTTT. Its translation is CASSSLAWAGELFF.

Only a few counts were recorded for this clonotype. The V call is TRBV10-3, the J call TRBJ2-3, with D unresolved. Germline V gene lookup returns CDR1 ENHRY and CDR2 SYGVKD. This CDR3 comprises 13 residues. V was clipped by 10 bases and J by 4 bases, with 15 bases between them. CDR3 amino acids: CATVDSEADTQYF. In DNA form, the CDR3 reads TGTGCCACTGTGGATTCAGAGGCAGATACGCAGTATTTT.

This clonotype was observed many times. The chain joins TRBV7-2 to TRBJ2-2; 11 bases are a match to TRBD2. The CDR3 has 16 residues. V was clipped by 3 bases and J by 4 bases; unmatched bases: 4. Germline assignment: CDR1 SGHTA and CDR2 FQGNSA. The CDR3 region has the DNA TGTGCCAGCAGCTTTAGCGGGAGGGTTATCACCGGGGAGCTGTTTTTT. It yields the protein CASSFSGRVITGELFF.

A word on this clonotype: A much larger clone sits a single nucleotide away, making a read error possible. The gene calls are TRBV6-2 or TRBV6-3 and TRBJ2-2; 8 bases line up with TRBD1. The V and J ends lost 8 bases and 5 bases, in that order; junction bases with no gene match: 4. The germline V gene encodes CDR1 MNHEY and CDR2 SVGEGT. The CDR3 is made up of 13 amino acids. CDR3 residues: CASRQGMTGELFF. The CDR3 DNA reads as TGTGCCAGCCGACAGGGGATGACCGGGGAGCTGTTTTTT.

The rearrangement links TRBV19 to TRBJ2-3; D tentatively reads TRBD1 or TRBD2 (6 bases each). V gave up 0 bases and J gave up 5 bases, with 18 bases separating them. Germline loops: CDR1 LNHDA, CDR2 SQIVND (reference sequence). CDR3 length: 17 residues. CDR3 DNA sequence: TGTGCCAGTAGTATAGATCGTGTGGGGGGCTTAGAAGATACGCAGTATTTT. Translating gives CASSIDRVGGLEDTQYF.

This rearrangement joins TRBV19 to TRBJ2-3; D may be TRBD1 (6 bases). CDR1 LNHDA and CDR2 SQIVND come from the germline V gene (reference sequence). This CDR3 region has 14 residues. The V end was cut by 3 bases, the J end by 4 bases, with 11 bases between. CDR3 amino acids: CASSMGRQADTQYF. The CDR3 DNA is TGTGCCAGTAGTATGGGGCGACAGGCAGATACGCAGTATTTT. The full variable domain, in which reference TRBV19 and TRBJ2-3 provide the parts outside the CDR3, is DGGITQSPKYLFRKEGQNVTLSCEQNLNHDAMYWYRQDPGQGLRLIYYSQIVNDFQKGDIAEGYSVSREKKESFPLTVTSAQKNPTAFYLCASSMGRQADTQYFGPGTRLTVL.

This clonotype was detected only a few times. The chain links TRBV28 to TRBJ2-7; a weak D match, TRBD2 (6 bases). Trimming pared 1 base from V and 3 bases from J, leaving 10 bases between. Germline loops: CDR1 MDHEN, CDR2 SYDVKM. This CDR3 is 14 amino acids long. CDR3: CASSLLAGLYEQYV. CDR3 coding DNA: TGTGCCAGCAGTTTATTGGCGGGGCTCTACGAGCAGTACGTC.